This TCR beta chain derives from a study of PD-L1 blockade in urothelial cancer. The length of the CDR3 is 16 residues. V lost 0 bases and J lost 2, with 13 bases in between. Germline CDR1 is LGHNA and CDR2 is YSLEER. The time point: pretreatment peripheral blood. Each patient supplied 1 to 8 pretreatment and on-treatment samples. Libraries were prepared by immunoSEQ multiplex PCR; TCRdb keeps only in-frame clonotypes and omits some of them. The repertoire holds tens of thousands of clones, with less than 90% as singletons. The chain links TRBV4-3 to TRBJ2-5; TRBD2 might be the D (6 bases). The sequence was collected from a woman aged 70 to 79 with urothelial cancer. The sample here was PBMCs, taken around atezolizumab (anti-PD-L1) treatment. This CDR3 is CASSQDSWGEQETQYF. The CDR3 DNA is TGCGCCAGCAGCCAAGATAGTTGGGGGGAGCAAGAGACCCAGTACTTC.